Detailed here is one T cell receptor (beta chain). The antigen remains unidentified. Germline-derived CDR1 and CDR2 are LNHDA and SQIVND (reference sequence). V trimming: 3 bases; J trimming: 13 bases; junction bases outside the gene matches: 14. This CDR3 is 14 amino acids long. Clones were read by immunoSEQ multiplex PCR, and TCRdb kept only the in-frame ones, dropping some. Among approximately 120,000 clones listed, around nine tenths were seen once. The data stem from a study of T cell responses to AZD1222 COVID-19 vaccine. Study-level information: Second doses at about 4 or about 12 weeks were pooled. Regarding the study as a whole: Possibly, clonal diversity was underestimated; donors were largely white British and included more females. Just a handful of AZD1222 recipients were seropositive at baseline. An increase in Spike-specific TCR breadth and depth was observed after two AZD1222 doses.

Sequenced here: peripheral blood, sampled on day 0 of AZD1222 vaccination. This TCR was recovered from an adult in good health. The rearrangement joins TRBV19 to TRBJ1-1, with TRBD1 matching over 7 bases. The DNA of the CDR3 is TGTGCCAGTAGTATTATGGGCAGGGGGAACCGTGTTTTCTTT. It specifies CASSIMGRGNRVFF.